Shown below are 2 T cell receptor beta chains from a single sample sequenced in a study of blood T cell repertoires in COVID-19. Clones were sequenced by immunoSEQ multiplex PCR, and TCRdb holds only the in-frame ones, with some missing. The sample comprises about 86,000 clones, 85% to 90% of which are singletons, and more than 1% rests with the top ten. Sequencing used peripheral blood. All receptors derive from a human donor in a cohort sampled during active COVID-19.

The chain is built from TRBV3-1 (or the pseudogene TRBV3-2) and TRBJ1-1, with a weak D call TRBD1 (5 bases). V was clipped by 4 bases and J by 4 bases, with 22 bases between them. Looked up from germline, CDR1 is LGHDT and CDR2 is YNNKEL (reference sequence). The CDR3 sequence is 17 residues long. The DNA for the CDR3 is TGTGCCAGCAGCCTGCTAGGGGCATTGAAGATGGGCACTGAAGCTTTCTTT. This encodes CASSLLGALKMGTEAFF.

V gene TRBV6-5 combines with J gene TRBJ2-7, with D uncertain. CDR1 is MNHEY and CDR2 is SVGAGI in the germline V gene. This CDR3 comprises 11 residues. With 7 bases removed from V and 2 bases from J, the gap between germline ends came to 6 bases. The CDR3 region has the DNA TGTGCCAGCACCCAAACCTACGAGCAGTACTTC. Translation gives CASTQTYEQYF.